Shown below are 30 T cell receptor beta chains from a single sample sequenced in a study of long-term antiretroviral therapy in people with HIV. Runs used v3.0 of the immunoSEQ assay and were done at survey level. Generated by immunoSEQ multiplex PCR, the TCRdb table keeps only in-frame clones and is missing some. Here the sample spans about 19,000 clones, less than 85% being singletons. This specimen consisted of unsorted PBMCs, obtained 0.5 years before starting antiretroviral therapy. Every receptor here comes from a woman in her fifties or sixties with HIV.

The CDR3 spells CASSFVGTGPHEQYF. In DNA form, the CDR3 reads TGTGCCAGCAGCTTCGTGGGGACAGGGCCCCACGAGCAGTACTTC. The gene calls are TRBV5-6 and TRBJ2-7, with 9 positions matching TRBD1. Trimming cost V 2 bases and J 5 bases; bases outside gene matches: 8. Germline loops: CDR1 SGHDT, CDR2 YYEEEE. This CDR3 has 15 amino acids.

The CDR3 reads CASSPIGQGNQPQHF. The CDR3 bases are TGTGCCAGCAGCCCGATCGGACAGGGCAATCAGCCCCAGCATTTT. The J gene is TRBJ1-5, the V gene TRBV7-9; 7 positions agree with TRBD1. The CDR3 covers 15 residues. The ends lost 5 bases at V and 2 bases at J; junction bases unmatched: 6. CDR1 is SEHNR, CDR2 FQNEAQ, per germline (reference sequence).

J is TRBJ1-2 and V is TRBV11-2; D is unresolved. Trimming shortened V by 4 bases and J by 8 bases, and 14 bases separated the two germline ends. This CDR3 is 13 amino acids long. From germline, CDR1 is SGHAT and CDR2 FQNNGV. CDR3 sequence: CASSSGLLVGYTF. CDR3 coding DNA: TGTGCCAGCAGCTCGGGCCTTCTAGTGGGCTACACCTTC.

By share, this clone ranks as medium-sized. The gene calls are TRBV18 and TRBJ1-1; D not certain. Trimming removed 4 bases at V and 1 base at J, with 10 bases between. This CDR3 comprises 14 residues. The germline V gene encodes CDR1 KGHSH and CDR2 LQKENI. In DNA, the CDR3 is TGTGCCAGCTCACGTACTACCGGGAACACTGAAGCTTTCTTT. Translation gives CASSRTTGNTEAFF.

The rearrangement links TRBV19 to TRBJ2-7; unclear D gene. Trimming left V 7 bases short and J 4 bases short, with 14 bases between. Looked up from germline, CDR1 is LNHDA and CDR2 is SQIVND (reference sequence). The CDR3 sequence is 13 residues long. CDR3 loop: CASTASPWYEQYF. The CDR3 DNA follows: TGTGCCAGTACCGCTAGTCCTTGGTACGAGCAGTACTTC.

This chain joins TRBV2 and TRBJ2-7; 11 positions match TRBD2. J was trimmed by 5 bases and V by 3 bases; bases with no gene match: 6. Germline V gene data show CDR1 as SNHLY and CDR2 as FYNNEI. The CDR3 length is 15 residues. DNA for the CDR3: TGTGCCAGCAGTGATCTAGCGGGGGGCCTCGACGAGCAGTACGTC. Translation gives CASSDLAGGLDEQYV.

The chain recombines TRBV9 with TRBJ1-2; possible D gene TRBD1, 5 bases. The CDR3 covers 13 residues. V was pared by 0 bases and J by 2 bases, with 5 bases between. Germline V lookup: CDR1 SGDLS, CDR2 YYNGEE. DNA for the CDR3: TGTGCCAGCAGCGTAGACAGGAACTATGGCTACACCTTC. The encoded protein is CASSVDRNYGYTF.

V usage is TRBV6-5 and J usage is TRBJ2-3, with D uncertain. V was trimmed by 5 bases and J by 2 bases, leaving 2 bases between them. Per germline, CDR1 MNHEY and CDR2 SVGAGI. The CDR3 loop spans 11 amino acids. CDR3 region: CASSNTDTQYF. CDR3 coding DNA: TGTGCCAGCAGTAACACAGATACGCAGTATTTT.

The rearrangement uses TRBV27 and TRBJ2-7, with D unresolved. CDR1 MNHEY and CDR2 SMNVEV come from the germline V gene (reference sequence). Deletions cut 5 bases from V and 0 bases from J, with 11 bases between. There are 14 residues in the CDR3. CDR3: CASSNDRNSYEQYF. For the CDR3, the DNA is TGTGCCAGCAGTAACGACCGAAACTCCTACGAGCAGTACTTC.

A few counts support this clone. The chain has TRBV18 and TRBJ1-2; 8 bases line up with TRBD1. The junction had 6 bases not matched to a gene; V was cut back by 4 bases and J by 2 bases. Germline values: CDR1 KGHSH, CDR2 LQKENI. The CDR3 is 15 amino acids. CDR3 coding DNA: TGTGCCAGCTCACTTCCCGACAGGGGAAACTATGGCTACACCTTC. It yields the protein CASSLPDRGNYGYTF.

In DNA, the CDR3 is TGTGCCAGCAGCCGGGACAGGAGTTTTGAAGCTTTCTTT. Translating gives CASSRDRSFEAFF. The gene calls are TRBV11-3 and TRBJ1-1; 8 nucleotides align to TRBD1. Germline values: CDR1 SGHNT, CDR2 YENEEA. This CDR3 contains 13 residues. The V segment lost 5 bases and the J segment 7 bases; nucleotides outside the gene matches: 6.

The chain links TRBV5-1 to TRBJ1-2, with D perhaps TRBD1 (5 bases). The CDR3 covers 15 residues. In germline, CDR1 is SGHRS, CDR2 YFSETQ. V gave up 5 bases and J gave up 2 bases, with 16 bases separating them. The CDR3 sequence is CASSGQGSTNYGYTF. The CDR3 DNA sequence: TGCGCCAGCAGTGGGCAGGGCTCTACAAACTATGGCTACACCTTC.

The V gene is TRBV13, the J gene TRBJ2-5; D is uncertain. The CDR3 has 13 amino acids. V gave up 6 bases and J gave up 2 bases, with 10 bases separating them. Germline CDR1 reads PRHDT; CDR2 reads FYEKMQ (reference sequence). This chain's CDR3 is CASSGWQQETQYF. The CDR3 nucleotides are TGTGCCAGCAGTGGATGGCAGCAAGAGACCCAGTACTTC.

This clone was picked up one time. The chain is built from TRBV30 and TRBJ1-1; maybe TRBD1 (5 bases). This CDR3 has 16 amino acids. The ends were cut back, 4 bases at V and 0 bases at J, with 18 bases in the middle. Per germline, CDR1 GTSNPN and CDR2 SVGIG (reference sequence). This CDR3 reads CAWKPGTEYMNTEAFF. The CDR3 DNA sequence: TGTGCCTGGAAGCCCGGGACGGAATACATGAACACTGAAGCTTTCTTT.

The chain recombines TRBV19 with TRBJ2-2, with D possibly being TRBD2 (5 bases). The CDR3 covers 14 residues. V lost 6 bases and J lost 5, with 13 bases in between. The germline gives CDR1 LNHDA, CDR2 SQIVND (reference sequence). CDR3 in amino acids: CASRRVAGTGELFF. Written as DNA, the CDR3 is TGTGCCAGTAGGCGGGTAGCCGGGACCGGGGAGCTGTTTTTT.

The rearrangement joins TRBV19 to TRBJ1-2; D call uncertain. The CDR3 runs 15 residues. Trimming removed 3 bases from V and 0 bases from J, with 11 bases in between. Germline CDR1 and CDR2: LNHDA and SQIVND (reference sequence). The DNA for the CDR3 is TGTGCCAGTAGTATTCGAACAGCCTCTAACTATGGCTACACCTTC. It codes for CASSIRTASNYGYTF. Based on the CDR3 plus reference TRBV19 and TRBJ1-2, the full variable domain is DGGITQSPKYLFRKEGQNVTLSCEQNLNHDAMYWYRQDPGQGLRLIYYSQIVNDFQKGDIAEGYSVSREKKESFPLTVTSAQKNPTAFYLCASSIRTASNYGYTFGSGTRLTVV.

This chain links TRBV19 with TRBJ2-1, with 10 positions matching TRBD2. This CDR3 spans 16 amino acids. V was pared by 2 bases and J by 1 base, with 2 bases of the junction left unmatched. The V gene's germline CDR1 is LNHDA and CDR2 SQIVND (reference sequence). The CDR3 DNA is TGTGCCAGTAGTATACTAGCGGGGGCATCCTACAATGAGCAGTTCTTC. This gives the protein CASSILAGASYNEQFF.

The chain has TRBV5-1 and TRBJ1-5; D unclear. This CDR3 contains 15 residues. V was cut by 0 bases and J by 0 bases, with 7 bases left in between. Germline-derived CDR1 and CDR2 are SGHRS and YFSETQ. The CDR3 here is CASSLAGNSNQPQHF. The DNA for the CDR3 is TGCGCCAGCAGCTTGGCCGGTAATAGCAATCAGCCCCAGCATTTT. The variable domain in full, completed from reference TRBV5-1 and TRBJ1-5, reads KAGVTQTPRYLIKTRGQQVTLSCSPISGHRSVSWYQQTPGQGLQFLFEYFSETQRNKGNFPGRFSGRQFSNSRSEMNVSTLELGDSALYLCASSLAGNSNQPQHFGDGTRLSIL.

The chain links TRBV5-6 to TRBJ2-1; 12 bases fit TRBD2. Per the germline V gene, CDR1 is SGHDT and CDR2 is YYEEEE. J was trimmed by 10 bases and V by 1 base; bases with no gene match: 6. The CDR3 runs to 15 residues. CDR3 DNA sequence: TGTGCCAGCAGCTTGTCACTAGCGGGGGGTGAGGAGCAGTTCTTC. Translation: CASSLSLAGGEEQFF.

The chain recombines TRBV14 with TRBJ1-6, with D uncertain. Trimming shortened V by 1 base and J by 6 bases, and 7 bases separated the two germline ends. The CDR3 sequence is 14 residues long. Germline loops: CDR1 SGHDN, CDR2 FVKESK. The CDR3 reads CASSQGRLNSPLHF. DNA for the CDR3: TGTGCCAGCAGCCAAGGACGCCTTAATTCACCCCTCCACTTT. Filled out from reference TRBV14 and TRBJ1-6, the complete variable domain reads EAGVTQFPSHSVIEKGQTVTLRCDPISGHDNLYWYRRVMGKEIKFLLHFVKESKQDESGMPNNRFLAERTGGTYSTLKVQPAELEDSGVYFCASSQGRLNSPLHFGNGTRLTVT.

The chain is built from TRBV5-1 and TRBJ2-3; D is unclear. Per germline, CDR1 SGHRS and CDR2 YFSETQ. The CDR3 sequence is 16 residues long. Trimming shortened V by 0 bases and J by 5 bases, and 16 bases separated the two germline ends. CDR3 coding DNA: TGCGCCAGCAGCTTGGAGGTTGCGGTATTTAGAGATACGCAGTATTTT. This sequence encodes CASSLEVAVFRDTQYF. The entire variable domain, with the rest obtained from reference TRBV5-1 and TRBJ2-3, is as follows: KAGVTQTPRYLIKTRGQQVTLSCSPISGHRSVSWYQQTPGQGLQFLFEYFSETQRNKGNFPGRFSGRQFSNSRSEMNVSTLELGDSALYLCASSLEVAVFRDTQYFGPGTRLTVL.

This clone was counted once. This chain links TRBV14 with TRBJ1-1; D ambiguous. From germline, CDR1 is SGHDN and CDR2 FVKESK. Trimming shortened V by 0 bases and J by 6 bases, and 11 bases separated the two germline ends. This CDR3 is built from 14 residues. The CDR3 here is CASSQDPGRPEAFF. Here the CDR3 DNA reads TGTGCCAGCAGCCAAGATCCTGGGAGACCTGAAGCTTTCTTT. Using reference TRBV14 and TRBJ1-1 for the parts outside the CDR3, the full variable domain is EAGVTQFPSHSVIEKGQTVTLRCDPISGHDNLYWYRRVMGKEIKFLLHFVKESKQDESGMPNNRFLAERTGGTYSTLKVQPAELEDSGVYFCASSQDPGRPEAFFGQGTRLTVV.

This clone was detected once. V usage is TRBV11-2 and J usage is TRBJ1-5; 11 nucleotides line up with TRBD1. This CDR3 spans 15 amino acids. Per germline, CDR1 SGHAT and CDR2 FQNNGV. V shed 5 bases and J 1 base; nucleotides not matched to a gene: 1. The CDR3 region has the DNA TGTGCCAGCAGCGGGACAGGGGGAAGCAATCAGCCCCAGCATTTT. Its translation is CASSGTGGSNQPQHF.

This clone was detected a few times. V usage is TRBV7-2 and J usage is TRBJ1-5; perhaps TRBD1 as D (5 bases). CDR3 length equals 12 residues. Germline lookup yields CDR1 SGHTA and CDR2 FQGNSA. Trimming took 9 bases from V and 1 from J, leaving 7 bases between them. The CDR3 loop is CASAGSNQPQHF. The CDR3 coding sequence is TGTGCCAGTGCAGGGAGCAATCAGCCCCAGCATTTT.

This chain joins TRBV19 and TRBJ2-1; TRBD1 agrees at 8 bases. V lost 6 bases and J lost 11; bases outside the gene matches: 12. This CDR3 has 14 residues. Per germline, CDR1 LNHDA and CDR2 SQIVND (reference sequence). The CDR3 bases are TGTGCCAGTAGACCCTCGGGACAGGTTGCCCAGCAGTTCTTC. It specifies CASRPSGQVAQQFF.

This chain links TRBV29-1 with TRBJ2-5, with D possibly being TRBD2 (5 bases). CDR3 size: 13 residues. Germline V gene lookup returns CDR1 SQVTM and CDR2 ANQGSEA. V dropped 7 bases and J dropped 7 bases, with 19 bases sitting between them. The CDR3 here is CSGNMPPRGTQYF. The DNA for the CDR3 is TGCAGCGGGAACATGCCGCCCCGGGGGACCCAGTACTTC. Full variable domain (missing parts from reference TRBV29-1 and TRBJ2-5): SAVISQKPSRDICQRGTSLTIQCQVDSQVTMMFWYRQQPGQSLTLIATANQGSEATYESGFVIDKFPISRPNLTFSTLTVSNMSPEDSSIYLCSGNMPPRGTQYFGPGTRLLVL.

The chain has TRBV11-1 and TRBJ2-2, with unresolved D. Trimming removed 2 bases from V and 1 base from J, with 8 bases in between. CDR1 is SGHAT and CDR2 is FQDESV in the germline V gene (reference sequence). This CDR3 has 15 amino acids. The CDR3 protein is CASSLLPGNTGELFF. The CDR3 bases are TGTGCCAGCAGCTTACTTCCAGGGAACACCGGGGAGCTGTTTTTT.

CDR3 DNA: TGTGCCAGCAGTTTTTGGGCAAGCTCCTATAATTCACCCCTCCACTTT. Residues: CASSFWASSYNSPLHF. The genes are TRBV27 and TRBJ1-6; no reliable D call. Trimming cost V 3 bases and J 0 bases, with 9 bases left between them. Germline V gives CDR1 MNHEY, CDR2 SMNVEV (reference sequence). The CDR3 runs 16 residues.

V usage is TRBV15 and J usage is TRBJ1-4; perhaps TRBD1 as D (5 bases). Germline V gives CDR1 LNHNV, CDR2 YYDKDF (reference sequence). The V and J ends lost 0 bases and 8 bases respectively, with 16 bases between them. The CDR3 totals 16 residues. The chain's CDR3 is CATSRDRGHLPEKLFF. CDR3 DNA sequence: TGTGCCACCAGCAGAGATCGTGGACATTTACCCGAAAAACTGTTTTTT.

The chain couples TRBV19 to TRBJ2-2; 10 nucleotides align to TRBD2. J gave up 4 bases and V 1 base, and 0 bases lay outside the gene matches. The CDR3 is 15 residues long. Germline V gene data show CDR1 as LNHDA and CDR2 as SQIVND (reference sequence). The CDR3 protein is CASSIGLAGTGELFF. DNA for the CDR3: TGTGCCAGTAGTATAGGACTAGCGGGCACCGGGGAGCTGTTTTTT.